Described below is a single TCR beta chain sequence and its context. These data belong to a study of ipilimumab plus nivolumab after autologous stem cell transplantation. The overall study: Typical patient got four to six ipilimumab doses and fewer than 10 nivolumab doses (median).

Data came from immunoSEQ multiplex PCR; TCRdb stores just in-frame clones and leaves some out. Of roughly 43,000 clones listed, around nine tenths are singletons. Patients got ipilimumab 1 mg/kg beginning 14 to 28 days post-transplant. The germline V gene encodes CDR1 LNHDA and CDR2 SQIVND (reference sequence). This CDR3 is 17 amino acids long. V gave up 6 bases and J gave up 1 base, with 21 bases separating them. The receptor comes from a male donor with multiple myeloma. V and J are TRBV19 and TRBJ2-5; D is perhaps TRBD2 (7 bases). The sequenced sample was PBMCs, obtained in a trial of ipilimumab plus nivolumab as post-transplant consolidation. CDR3 sequence reads: CASSQSGASGFQETQYF. The CDR3 DNA reads TGTGCCAGTAGCCAATCAGGGGCTAGCGGATTCCAAGAGACCCAGTACTTC.